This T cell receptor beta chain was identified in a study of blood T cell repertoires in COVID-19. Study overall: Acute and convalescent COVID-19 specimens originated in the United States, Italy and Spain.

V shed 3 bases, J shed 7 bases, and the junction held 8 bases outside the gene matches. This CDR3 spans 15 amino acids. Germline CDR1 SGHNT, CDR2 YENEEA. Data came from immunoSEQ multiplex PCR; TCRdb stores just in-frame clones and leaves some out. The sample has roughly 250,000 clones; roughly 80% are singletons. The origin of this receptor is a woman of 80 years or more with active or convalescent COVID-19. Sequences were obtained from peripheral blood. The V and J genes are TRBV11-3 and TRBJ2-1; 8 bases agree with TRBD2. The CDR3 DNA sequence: TGTGCCAGCAGCTTCTCGGGAGGGGCTAGTAATGAGCAGTTCTTC. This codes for CASSFSGGASNEQFF.